The source of this TCR beta chain is a study of naive and memory T cell subsets. Findings and limits, study-wide: Naive repertoires, especially CD8, held a few larger clonotypes, possibly memory cells re-expressing CD45RA.

Trimming took 4 bases from V and 6 from J; bases not matched to a gene: 6. In germline, CDR1 is SGHAT, CDR2 FQNNGV. The CDR3 has 17 residues. This clonotype was seen more than once but under ten times. Its antigen remains unknown. The beta constant-region primer was an equimolar mix of two oligonucleotides covering TRBC1 and TRBC2. Nested alpha and beta constant-region primers with the SP2 primer drove four PCR rounds on ligated cDNA. TCRdb redid the calling of the UMI-ligation and nested PCR reads with MiXCR, one entry per CDR3 protein. The sample contains 150,000 or so distinct CDR3 sequences, over 20% of which appear only once.

This clonotype originated in a human donor in good health. The sequencing sample was made of naive CD4+ T cells from blood. The chain uses TRBV11-2 and TRBJ2-1; TRBD2 matches at 16 bases. The CDR3 sequence: CASSSGTSGRAPNEQFF. The CDR3 nucleotides are TGTGCCAGCAGCTCCGGGACTAGCGGGAGGGCCCCCAATGAGCAGTTCTTC.